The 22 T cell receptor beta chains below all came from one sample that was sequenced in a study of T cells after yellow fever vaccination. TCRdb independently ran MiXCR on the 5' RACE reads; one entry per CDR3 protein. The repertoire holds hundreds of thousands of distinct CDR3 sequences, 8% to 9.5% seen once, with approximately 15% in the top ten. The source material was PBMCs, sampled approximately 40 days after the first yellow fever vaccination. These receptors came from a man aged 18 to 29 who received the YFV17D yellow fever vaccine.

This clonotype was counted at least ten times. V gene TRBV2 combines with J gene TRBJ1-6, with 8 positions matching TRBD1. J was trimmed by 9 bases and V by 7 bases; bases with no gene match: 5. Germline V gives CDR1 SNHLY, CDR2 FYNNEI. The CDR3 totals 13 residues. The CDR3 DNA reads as TGTGCCAGCAAAGGGACAGGAGGTTCACCCCTCCACTTT. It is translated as CASKGTGGSPLHF.

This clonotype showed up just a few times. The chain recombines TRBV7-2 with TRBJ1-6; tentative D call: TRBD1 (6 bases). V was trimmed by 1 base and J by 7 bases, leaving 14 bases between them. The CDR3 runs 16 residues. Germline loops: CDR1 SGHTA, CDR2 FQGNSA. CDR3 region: CASSLDSTGLNSPLHF. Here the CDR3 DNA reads TGTGCCAGCAGCTTAGACTCGACAGGCTTGAATTCACCCCTCCACTTT.

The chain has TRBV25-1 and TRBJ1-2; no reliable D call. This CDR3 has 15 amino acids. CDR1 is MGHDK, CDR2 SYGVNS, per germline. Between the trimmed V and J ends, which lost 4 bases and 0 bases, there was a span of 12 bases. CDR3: CASSARTGPNYGYTF. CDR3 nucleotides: TGTGCCAGCAGTGCCCGGACCGGACCTAACTATGGCTACACCTTC.

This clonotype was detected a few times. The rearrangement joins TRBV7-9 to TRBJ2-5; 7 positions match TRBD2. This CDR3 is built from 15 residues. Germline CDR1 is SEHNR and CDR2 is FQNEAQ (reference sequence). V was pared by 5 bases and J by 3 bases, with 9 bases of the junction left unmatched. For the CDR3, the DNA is TGTGCCAGCAGCATCGGGACTACCCACAAAGAGACCCAGTACTTC. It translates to CASSIGTTHKETQYF.

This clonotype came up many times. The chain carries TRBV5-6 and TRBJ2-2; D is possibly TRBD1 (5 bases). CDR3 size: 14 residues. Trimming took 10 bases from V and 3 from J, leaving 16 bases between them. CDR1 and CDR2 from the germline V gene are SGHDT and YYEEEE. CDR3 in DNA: TGTGCCGGGAAGGCAGGGTTCGACACCGGGGAGCTGTTTTTT. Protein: CAGKAGFDTGELFF. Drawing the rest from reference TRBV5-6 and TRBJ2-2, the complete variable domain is DAGVTQSPTHLIKTRGQQVTLRCSPKSGHDTVSWYQQALGQGPQFIFQYYEEEERQRGNFPDRFSGHQFPNYSSELNVNALLLGDSALYLCAGKAGFDTGELFFGEGSRLTVL.

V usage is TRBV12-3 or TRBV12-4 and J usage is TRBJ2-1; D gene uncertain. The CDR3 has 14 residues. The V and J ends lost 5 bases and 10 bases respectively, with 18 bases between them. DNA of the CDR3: TGTGCCAGCAGTCCCTCGACGCGCCCCTGGGAGCAGTTCTTC. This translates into CASSPSTRPWEQFF.

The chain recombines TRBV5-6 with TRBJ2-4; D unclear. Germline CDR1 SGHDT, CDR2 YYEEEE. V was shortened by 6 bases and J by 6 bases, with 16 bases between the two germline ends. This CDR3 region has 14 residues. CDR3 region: CASTETGVGNIQYF. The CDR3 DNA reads TGTGCCAGCACCGAAACGGGCGTCGGAAACATTCAGTACTTC.

In nucleotides, the CDR3 is TGTGCCAGCACCCCGGGACAGACGAACACCGGGGAGCTGTTTTTT. It specifies CASTPGQTNTGELFF. This chain joins TRBV6-1 and TRBJ2-2; TRBD1 agrees at 7 bases. Germline V CDR1 and CDR2: MNHNS, SASEGT. V trimming: 7 bases; J trimming: 0 bases; junction bases outside the gene matches: 5. This CDR3 is built from 15 residues.

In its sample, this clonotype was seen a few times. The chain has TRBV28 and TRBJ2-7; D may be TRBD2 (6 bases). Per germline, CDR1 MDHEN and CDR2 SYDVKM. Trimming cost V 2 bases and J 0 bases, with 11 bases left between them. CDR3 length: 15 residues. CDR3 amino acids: CASSLGGTPSYEQYV. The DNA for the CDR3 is TGTGCCAGCAGTTTAGGGGGGACCCCCTCCTACGAGCAGTACGTC.

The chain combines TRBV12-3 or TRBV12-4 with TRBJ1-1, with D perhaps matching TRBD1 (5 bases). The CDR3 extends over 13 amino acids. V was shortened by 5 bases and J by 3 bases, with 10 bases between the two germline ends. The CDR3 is CASSQGGYTEAFF. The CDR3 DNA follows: TGTGCCAGCAGTCAGGGAGGATACACTGAAGCTTTCTTT.

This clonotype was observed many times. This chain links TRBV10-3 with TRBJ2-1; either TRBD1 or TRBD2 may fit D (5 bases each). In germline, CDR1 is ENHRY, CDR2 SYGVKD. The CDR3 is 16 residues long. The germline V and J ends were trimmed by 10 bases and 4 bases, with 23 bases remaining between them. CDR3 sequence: CATYSAQGSIYNEQFF. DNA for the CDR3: TGTGCCACCTATAGCGCGCAGGGAAGTATATACAATGAGCAGTTCTTC.

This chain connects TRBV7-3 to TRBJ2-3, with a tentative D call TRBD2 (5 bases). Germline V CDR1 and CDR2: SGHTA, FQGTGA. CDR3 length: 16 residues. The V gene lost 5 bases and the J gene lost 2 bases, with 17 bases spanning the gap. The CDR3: CASSAGVSGYTDTQYF. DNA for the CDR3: TGTGCCAGCAGCGCCGGGGTGTCGGGATACACAGATACGCAGTATTTT. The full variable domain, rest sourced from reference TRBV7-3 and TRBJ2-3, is GAGVSQTPSNKVTEKGKYVELRCDPISGHTALYWYRQSLGQGPEFLIYFQGTGAADDSGLPNDRFFAVRPEGSVSTLKIQRTERGDSAVYLCASSAGVSGYTDTQYFGPGTRLTVL.

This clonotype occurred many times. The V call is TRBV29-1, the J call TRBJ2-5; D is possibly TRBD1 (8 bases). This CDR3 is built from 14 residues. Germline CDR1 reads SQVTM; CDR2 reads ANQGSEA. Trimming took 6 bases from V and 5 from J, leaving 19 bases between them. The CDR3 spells CSVVQGGMGETQYF. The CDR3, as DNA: TGCAGCGTCGTACAGGGGGGGATGGGCGAGACCCAGTACTTC.

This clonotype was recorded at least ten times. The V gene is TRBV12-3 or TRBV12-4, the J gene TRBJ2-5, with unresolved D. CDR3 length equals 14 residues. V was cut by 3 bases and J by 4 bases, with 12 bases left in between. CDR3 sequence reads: CASSLLAVLETQYF. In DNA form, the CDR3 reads TGTGCCAGCAGTTTGTTAGCCGTGTTAGAGACCCAGTACTTC.

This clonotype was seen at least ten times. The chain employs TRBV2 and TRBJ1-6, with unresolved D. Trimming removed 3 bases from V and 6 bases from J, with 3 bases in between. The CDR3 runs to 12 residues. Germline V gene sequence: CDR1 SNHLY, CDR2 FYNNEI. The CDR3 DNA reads TGTGCCAGCAGTGACCGTAATTCACCCCTCCACTTT. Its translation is CASSDRNSPLHF.

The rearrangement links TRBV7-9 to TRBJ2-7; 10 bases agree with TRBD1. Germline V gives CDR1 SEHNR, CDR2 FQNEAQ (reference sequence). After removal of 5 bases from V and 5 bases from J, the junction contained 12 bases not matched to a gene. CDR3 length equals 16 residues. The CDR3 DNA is TGTGCCAGCAGCCACGTAGTCGGACAGGGGGGCAACGAGCAGTACTTC. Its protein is CASSHVVGQGGNEQYF. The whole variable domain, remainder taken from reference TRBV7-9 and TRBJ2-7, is DTGVSQNPRHKITKRGQNVTFRCDPISEHNRLYWYRQTLGQGPEFLTYFQNEAQLEKSRLLSDRFSAERPKGSFSTLEIQRTEQGDSAMYLCASSHVVGQGGNEQYFGPGTRLTVT.

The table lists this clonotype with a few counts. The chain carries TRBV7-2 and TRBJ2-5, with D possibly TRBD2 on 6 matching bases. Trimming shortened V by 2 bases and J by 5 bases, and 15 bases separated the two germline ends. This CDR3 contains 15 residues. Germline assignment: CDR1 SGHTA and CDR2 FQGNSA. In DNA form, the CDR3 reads TGTGCCAGCAGCTTAAGGGGCGGGGAGCGGGAGACCCAGTACTTC. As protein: CASSLRGGERETQYF.

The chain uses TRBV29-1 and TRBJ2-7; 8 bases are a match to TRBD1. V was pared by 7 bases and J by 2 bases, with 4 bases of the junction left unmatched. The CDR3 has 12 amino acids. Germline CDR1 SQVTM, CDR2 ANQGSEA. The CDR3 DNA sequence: TGCAGCGCCCTGACAGGGGCCTACGAGCAGTACTTC. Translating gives CSALTGAYEQYF.

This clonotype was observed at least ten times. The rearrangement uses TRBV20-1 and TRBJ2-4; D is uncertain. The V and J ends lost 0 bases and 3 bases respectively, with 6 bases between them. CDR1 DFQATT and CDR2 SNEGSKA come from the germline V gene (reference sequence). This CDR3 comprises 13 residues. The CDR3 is CSARESNKNIQYF. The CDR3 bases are TGCAGTGCTAGAGAATCAAACAAAAACATTCAGTACTTC.

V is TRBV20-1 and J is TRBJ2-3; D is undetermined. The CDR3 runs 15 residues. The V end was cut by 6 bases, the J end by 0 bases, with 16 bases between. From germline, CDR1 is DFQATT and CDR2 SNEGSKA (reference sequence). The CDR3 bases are TGCAGTGCACCGTTCCTTCAAACTAGCACAGATACGCAGTATTTT. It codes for CSAPFLQTSTDTQYF.

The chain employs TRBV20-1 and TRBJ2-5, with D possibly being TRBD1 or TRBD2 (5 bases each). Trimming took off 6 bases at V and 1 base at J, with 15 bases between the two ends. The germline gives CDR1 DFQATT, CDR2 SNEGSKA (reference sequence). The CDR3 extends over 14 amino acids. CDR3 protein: CSARESRLQETQYF. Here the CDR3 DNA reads TGCAGTGCCAGGGAGAGTCGCCTCCAAGAGACCCAGTACTTC.

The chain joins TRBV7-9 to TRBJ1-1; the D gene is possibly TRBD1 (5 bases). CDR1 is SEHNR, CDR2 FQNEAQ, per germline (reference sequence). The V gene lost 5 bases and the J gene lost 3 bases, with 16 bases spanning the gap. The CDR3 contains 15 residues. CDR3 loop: CASSHPDSSDTEAFF. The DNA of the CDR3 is TGTGCCAGCAGCCACCCTGACAGCTCCGACACTGAAGCTTTCTTT. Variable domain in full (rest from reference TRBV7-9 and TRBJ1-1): DTGVSQNPRHKITKRGQNVTFRCDPISEHNRLYWYRQTLGQGPEFLTYFQNEAQLEKSRLLSDRFSAERPKGSFSTLEIQRTEQGDSAMYLCASSHPDSSDTEAFFGQGTRLTVV.